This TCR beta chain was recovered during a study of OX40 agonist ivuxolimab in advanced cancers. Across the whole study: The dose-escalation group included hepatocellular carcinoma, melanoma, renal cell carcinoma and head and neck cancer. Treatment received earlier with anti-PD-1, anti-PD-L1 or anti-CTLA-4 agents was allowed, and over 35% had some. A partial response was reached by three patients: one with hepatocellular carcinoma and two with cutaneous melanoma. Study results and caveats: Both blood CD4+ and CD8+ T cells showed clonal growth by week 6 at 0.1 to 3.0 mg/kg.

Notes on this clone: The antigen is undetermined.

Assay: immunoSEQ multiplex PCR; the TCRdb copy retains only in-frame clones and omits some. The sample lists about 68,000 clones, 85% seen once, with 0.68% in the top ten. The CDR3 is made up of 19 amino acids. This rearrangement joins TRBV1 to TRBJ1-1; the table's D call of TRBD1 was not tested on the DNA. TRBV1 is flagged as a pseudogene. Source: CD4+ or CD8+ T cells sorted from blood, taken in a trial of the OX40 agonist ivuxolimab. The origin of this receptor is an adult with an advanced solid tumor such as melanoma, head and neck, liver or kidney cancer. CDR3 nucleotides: TGCACCAGCAGCCGGGGTCAGACAGGGGGCGTAGTGGAGAACACTGAAGCTTTCTTT. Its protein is CTSSRGQTGGVVENTEAFF.